This T cell receptor (beta chain) was profiled in a study of blood T cell repertoires in COVID-19. For the study at large: COVID-19 samples collected from the United States, Italy and Spain covered acute and convalescent phases. PBMCs, B-cell-depleted T cells, or T cells were the source of the cDNA or gDNA that made up the material.

Losses at the gene ends were 4 bases for V and 5 bases for J; bases not matched to a gene: 3. Germline CDR1 reads SGHTA; CDR2 reads FQGNSA. The length of the CDR3 is 13 residues. The method was immunoSEQ multiplex PCR; TCRdb's version includes in-frame clones alone and lacks a portion of them. The sample holds 380,000 or so clones, 89% seen once. The chain is built from TRBV7-2 and TRBJ2-5; 8 positions match TRBD2. Specimen: peripheral blood. This TCR derives from a man aged 35-49 years with acute or convalescent COVID-19. The CDR3, as DNA: TGTGCCAGCAGCTCTCCGGGGGGGGAGACCCAGTACTTC. Residues: CASSSPGGETQYF.